These T cell receptor beta chains were read from a single sample in a study of shared clonotypes between healthy human individuals. Repertoires were generated with immunoSEQ multiplex PCR, while TCRdb's copy carries only in-frame clones and drops some. Here the sample spans roughly 850,000 clones, about 96% being singletons. The specimen was naive CD8+ T cells sorted from blood. These receptors originate from a man between 25 and 39 years old in good health. The CDR3 runs from the conserved cysteine through the conserved F or W. Fields, in order: D gene, clone size, J gene, V gene, CDR3 protein, CDR3 DNA. D genes are given only for firm matches. Size is stated for part of the rows, as once, few or many counts, or as a class when the clone is expanded.

-,once,TRBJ2-7,TRBV5-1,CASSLAVGLGEQYF,TGCGCCAGCAGCTTGGCGGTAGGTCTCGGAGAGCAGTACTTC
-,once,TRBJ1-3,TRBV30,CACSPDDRFTIYF,TGTGCCTGCTCCCCGGACGATAGATTCACCATATATTTT
-,-,TRBJ2-7,TRBV5-6,CASSLAGGKYEQYF,TGTGCCAGCAGCTTGGCCGGGGGCAAGTACGAGCAGTACTTC
-,-,TRBJ2-3,TRBV27,CASSLLAFSTDTQYF,TGTGCCAGCAGTTTATTAGCGTTTAGCACAGATACGCAGTATTTT
-,-,TRBJ2-5,TRBV11-3,CASSIGETLEETQYF,TGTGCCAGCAGCATAGGCGAAACCTTAGAGGAGACCCAGTACTTC
-,-,TRBJ2-1,TRBV4-3,CASSQGSRNTYNEQFF,TGCGCCAGCAGCCAAGGCTCAAGGAACACCTACAATGAGCAGTTCTTC
TRBD1,-,TRBJ1-1,TRBV13,CASSPGLRDRVDTEAFF,TGTGCCAGCAGCCCCGGCCTCAGGGACAGGGTAGACACTGAAGCTTTCTTT
TRBD2,-,TRBJ2-3,TRBV11-2,CASSPLPGLAGADTQYF,TGTGCCAGCAGTCCACTCCCGGGGCTAGCGGGAGCGGATACGCAGTATTTT
-,-,TRBJ2-3,TRBV30,CAWSVHSTDTQYF,TGTGCCTGGAGTGTTCATTCCACAGATACGCAGTATTTT
-,once,TRBJ2-3,TRBV6-1,CASSGRGTDTQYF,TGTGCCAGCAGTGGCCGGGGCACAGATACGCAGTATTTT
TRBD2,-,TRBJ2-5,TRBV29-1,CSGAGGVQETQYF,TGCAGCGGCGCCGGGGGGGTCCAAGAGACCCAGTACTTC
-,-,TRBJ2-3,TRBV9,CASSVEVRDTQYF,TGTGCCAGCAGCGTAGAGGTTCGAGATACGCAGTATTTT
-,-,TRBJ1-5,TRBV2,CASSEPSENQPQHF,TGTGCCAGCAGTGAACCCAGCGAGAATCAGCCCCAGCATTTT
-,-,TRBJ2-1,TRBV6-1,CASRPPSDPNEQFF,TGTGCCAGCAGGCCCCCTAGCGACCCCAATGAGCAGTTCTTC
-,-,TRBJ1-3,TRBV7-9,CASSTSGERNSGNTIYF,TGTGCCAGCAGCACATCGGGGGAGAGAAACTCTGGAAACACCATATATTTT
-,-,TRBJ1-5,TRBV7-9,CASSPDRSNQPQHF,TGTGCCAGCAGCCCCGACAGGAGCAATCAGCCCCAGCATTTT
TRBD1,once,TRBJ2-5,TRBV5-1,CASSTGTGQETQYF,TGCGCCAGCAGCACTGGGACAGGGCAAGAGACCCAGTACTTC
-,-,TRBJ2-7,TRBV7-8,CASSLTGTSYEQYF,TGTGCCAGCAGCTTAACCGGCACTTCCTACGAGCAGTACTTC